These 5 T cell receptor beta chains originate from one sample sequenced in a study of shared clonotypes between healthy human individuals. TCRdb's table, derived via immunoSEQ multiplex PCR, lists solely in-frame clones and lacks some. Here the sample spans 980,000 or so clones, 76% being singletons. Material for sequencing was memory CD4+ T cells sorted from blood. The subset here: CD45RA-negative fraction. All receptors come from a young man in good health.

This clone has a handful of counts. This chain links TRBV19 with TRBJ2-7; no reliable D call. The V and J ends lost 4 bases and 6 bases respectively, with 10 bases between them. This CDR3 has 12 residues. The germline V gene encodes CDR1 LNHDA and CDR2 SQIVND (reference sequence). CDR3 DNA: TGTGCCAGTAGTAACACGAGGTCCGAGCAGTACTTC. Translation: CASSNTRSEQYF.

This sequence joins TRBV28 and TRBJ1-5; D may be TRBD1 (6 bases). CDR3 length: 13 residues. Deletions cut 8 bases from V and 7 bases from J, with 15 bases between. From germline, CDR1 is MDHEN and CDR2 SYDVKM. The CDR3 DNA reads as TGTGCCAGCCGGGGTGGGGGCGGACAGCCCCAGCATTTT. It specifies CASRGGGGQPQHF.

The rearrangement links TRBV5-1 to TRBJ2-2; D possibly corresponds to TRBD1 (6 bases). The germline V gene has CDR1 SGHRS and CDR2 YFSETQ. Trimming took 0 bases from V and 4 from J, leaving 10 bases between them. This CDR3 has 15 amino acids. The CDR3 nucleotides read TGCGCCAGCAGCTTGGGACAGGTGATCACCGGGGAGCTGTTTTTT. Translated: CASSLGQVITGELFF.

J is TRBJ1-2 and V is TRBV14, with 8 bases fitting TRBD1. The CDR3 has 13 residues. Germline V CDR1 and CDR2: SGHDN, FVKESK. The V gene end was trimmed by 8 bases and the J gene end by 4 bases; junction bases not matched to a gene: 6. DNA of the CDR3: TGTGCCAGCGCAGGGGGCTGGGGCTATGGCTACACCTTC. Translating gives CASAGGWGYGYTF.

The V and J genes are TRBV5-1 and TRBJ1-5; TRBD1 agrees at 7 bases. The J segment lost 11 bases and the V segment lost 0 bases, leaving 5 bases of the junction unmatched. This CDR3 region has 13 residues. The V gene's germline CDR1 is SGHRS and CDR2 YFSETQ. The DNA of the CDR3 is TGCGCCAGCAGCTTGGCTGGGACAGATGCCCAGCATTTT. It is translated as CASSLAGTDAQHF. The whole variable domain, filled in from reference TRBV5-1 and TRBJ1-5, reads KAGVTQTPRYLIKTRGQQVTLSCSPISGHRSVSWYQQTPGQGLQFLFEYFSETQRNKGNFPGRFSGRQFSNSRSEMNVSTLELGDSALYLCASSLAGTDAQHFGDGTRLSIL.